Shown below are 28 T cell receptor beta chains from a single sample sequenced in a study of blood T cell repertoires in COVID-19. Sequencing used immunoSEQ multiplex PCR; TCRdb keeps in-frame clones, though not all of them. The top ten clones hold roughly 2.8% of a sample with 150,000 to 200,000 clones, approximately 90% of them seen once. Source material: peripheral blood. These receptors all come from a woman between 25 and 40 years old with active or convalescent COVID-19.

By sample share, this clone is medium-sized. J is TRBJ2-7 and V is TRBV12-3 or TRBV12-4; D uncertain. Deletions cut 8 bases from V and 5 bases from J, with 16 bases between. The CDR3 runs to 13 residues. CDR3 sequence reads: CASSVGIKNEQYF. The DNA of the CDR3 is TGTGCCAGCTCCGTTGGCATAAAGAACGAGCAGTACTTC.

The chain joins TRBV6-2 or TRBV6-3 to TRBJ2-7, with TRBD1 matching 9 bases. Germline V CDR1 and CDR2: MNHEY, SVGEGT. The junction had 9 bases not matched to a gene; V was cut back by 4 bases and J by 2 bases. This CDR3 spans 16 amino acids. In DNA form, the CDR3 reads TGTGCCAGCAGTTCAACAGGGGGCGAGTCGCCCTACGAGCAGTACTTC. Its protein product is CASSSTGGESPYEQYF.

The chain uses TRBV3-1 (or the pseudogene TRBV3-2) and TRBJ2-3; 8 nucleotides align to TRBD2. Germline-derived CDR1 and CDR2 are LGHDT and YNNKEL (reference sequence). The CDR3 is 15 residues long. Trimming removed 4 bases from V and 2 bases from J; junction bases left unmatched: 5. The CDR3 sequence: CASSLAGINTDTQYF. CDR3 in DNA: TGTGCCAGCAGCCTAGCGGGGATAAACACAGATACGCAGTATTTT.

V gene TRBV25-1 combines with J gene TRBJ2-7, with 10 nucleotides matching TRBD1. The CDR3 covers 14 residues. V was pared by 7 bases and J by 7 bases, with 10 bases of the junction left unmatched. Germline assignment: CDR1 MGHDK and CDR2 SYGVNS. The chain's CDR3 is CASNNDRGLGEQYF. For the CDR3, the DNA is TGTGCCAGCAACAACGACAGGGGGCTCGGGGAGCAGTACTTC.

Here the CDR3 DNA reads TGTGCCAGCAGCCAAGATTGGGGACTCAGAGGGGAGCAGTACTTC. Translated: CASSQDWGLRGEQYF. The V and J genes are TRBV3-1 (or the pseudogene TRBV3-2) and TRBJ2-7, with D perhaps matching TRBD2 (6 bases). CDR1 LGHDT and CDR2 YNNKEL come from the germline V gene (reference sequence). V was shortened by 0 bases and J by 7 bases, with 16 bases between the two germline ends. The CDR3 runs to 15 residues.

J is TRBJ1-6 and V is TRBV5-6; 10 bases map to TRBD1. Germline-derived CDR1 and CDR2 are SGHDT and YYEEEE. V shed 2 bases and J 5 bases; nucleotides not matched to a gene: 7. The CDR3 length is 17 residues. This chain's CDR3 is CASSLLTGGVDNSPLHF. CDR3 DNA: TGTGCCAGCAGCTTACTGACAGGGGGCGTGGATAATTCACCCCTCCACTTT.

The chain has TRBV10-1 and TRBJ2-3; tentative D call: TRBD1 (5 bases). V shed 3 bases and J shed 0 bases, with 16 bases lying between them. Germline V gene lookup returns CDR1 WNHNN and CDR2 SYGVQD (reference sequence). The CDR3 is 17 residues long. DNA of the CDR3: TGCGCCAGCAGTGAAGTCAGGGTCGAGTCTAGCACAGATACGCAGTATTTT. It translates to CASSEVRVESSTDTQYF.

This chain uses TRBV29-1 with TRBJ2-3; TRBD2 matches 8 bases. Germline lookup yields CDR1 SQVTM and CDR2 ANQGSEA. The J segment lost 2 bases and the V segment lost 3 bases, leaving 10 bases of the junction unmatched. The CDR3 length is 16 residues. This CDR3 is CSVDGASGGPTDTQYF. In DNA, the CDR3 is TGCAGCGTTGATGGGGCCAGCGGGGGACCCACAGATACGCAGTATTTT.

Comments on this clone: The same CDR3 also results from other DNA sequences found in this sample. The chain recombines TRBV19 with TRBJ1-5, with D possibly TRBD1 on 5 matching bases. CDR1 and CDR2 from the germline V gene are LNHDA and SQIVND (reference sequence). V was cut by 1 base and J by 5 bases, with 6 bases left in between. This CDR3 is built from 13 residues. The CDR3 bases are TGTGCCAGTAGTATAGGCAGGGATCAGCCCCAGCATTTT. Protein product: CASSIGRDQPQHF.

The rearrangement uses TRBV28 and TRBJ1-2, with 9 bases aligning to TRBD1. V shed 3 bases, J shed 4 bases, and the junction held 6 bases outside the gene matches. The CDR3 has 15 residues. Germline lookup yields CDR1 MDHEN and CDR2 SYDVKM. The CDR3 bases are TGTGCCAGCAGTTTGTCCGGGACAGGGAGCTATGGCTACACCTTC. This codes for CASSLSGTGSYGYTF.

V is TRBV29-1 and J is TRBJ2-1; weak D call: TRBD1 (6 bases). This CDR3 is 14 amino acids long. Germline V gene sequence: CDR1 SQVTM, CDR2 ANQGSEA. V lost 6 bases to trimming and J lost 3 bases, with 15 bases between them. The CDR3 DNA reads as TGCAGCGTACGTTGGGCAGGGGACTACAATGAGCAGTTCTTC. It translates to CSVRWAGDYNEQFF.

V is TRBV6-5 and J is TRBJ1-4, with 9 bases fitting TRBD1. The CDR3 consists of 15 residues. The V segment lost 2 bases and the J segment 5 bases; nucleotides outside the gene matches: 3. Germline values: CDR1 MNHEY, CDR2 SVGAGI. Written as DNA, the CDR3 is TGTGCCAGCAGTTACGAGGGGACAGGGAATGAAAAACTGTTTTTT. It yields the protein CASSYEGTGNEKLFF.

This chain uses TRBV14 with TRBJ2-7, with 9 nucleotides matching TRBD2. CDR3 length: 15 residues. Looked up from germline, CDR1 is SGHDN and CDR2 is FVKESK. J lost 0 bases, V lost 2 bases, and 2 bases had no gene match. The CDR3 coding sequence is TGTGCCAGCAGCCAATTTAGCGGGAGCTCCTACGAGCAGTACTTC. It encodes CASSQFSGSSYEQYF.

The chain uses TRBV15 and TRBJ1-1, with D unresolved. The CDR3 length is 17 residues. V was pared by 0 bases and J by 1 base, with 15 bases between. Germline-derived CDR1 and CDR2 are LNHNV and YYDKDF (reference sequence). CDR3 sequence: CATSRDPPDRRNTEAFF. The CDR3 nucleotides read TGTGCCACCAGCAGAGATCCCCCCGATAGGAGGAACACTGAAGCTTTCTTT.

This clone was counted a single time. The chain is built from TRBV19 and TRBJ1-3; TRBD1 might be the D (5 bases). The CDR3 is 15 residues long. Germline CDR1 LNHDA, CDR2 SQIVND (reference sequence). V lost 2 bases and J lost 2, with 10 bases in between. Here the CDR3 DNA reads TGTGCCAGTAGTATATTAAAGACAGCTGGAAACACCATATATTTT. It is translated as CASSILKTAGNTIYF.

The chain joins TRBV5-6 to TRBJ1-2, with 8 bases identical to TRBD1. Germline V gene lookup returns CDR1 SGHDT and CDR2 YYEEEE. This CDR3 spans 15 amino acids. Trimming removed 0 bases from V and 3 bases from J; junction bases left unmatched: 4. The CDR3 reads CASSLGPGQDYGYTF. As DNA, the CDR3 is TGTGCCAGCAGCTTGGGACCGGGACAGGACTATGGCTACACCTTC.

V usage is TRBV7-9 and J usage is TRBJ1-2, with D unresolved. The CDR3 totals 12 residues. Trimming removed 3 bases from V and 8 bases from J, with 10 bases in between. Germline V gene data show CDR1 as SEHNR and CDR2 as FQNEAQ (reference sequence). CDR3 sequence: CASSFATGGYTF. Here the CDR3 DNA reads TGTGCCAGCAGCTTTGCAACGGGGGGCTACACCTTC.

In nucleotides, the CDR3 is TGTGCCAGCACACAGGGGAGGTGGTCCTATAATTCACCCCTCCACTTT. Residues: CASTQGRWSYNSPLHF. The chain is built from TRBV6-4 and TRBJ1-6; the match to TRBD1 covers 7 bases. The germline V gene encodes CDR1 MRHNA and CDR2 SNTAGT. V was clipped by 7 bases and J by 1 base; unmatched bases: 7. The CDR3 has 16 residues.

The rearrangement joins TRBV7-9 to TRBJ2-5, with 13 bases lining up with TRBD2. CDR3 length: 16 residues. Trimming removed 6 bases from V and 5 bases from J; junction bases left unmatched: 9. Germline CDR1 SEHNR, CDR2 FQNEAQ (reference sequence). Here the CDR3 reads CASSSRTSGRGETQYF. Written as DNA, the CDR3 is TGTGCCAGCAGTTCTCGGACTAGCGGGAGAGGGGAGACCCAGTACTTC.

The rearrangement uses TRBV7-2 and TRBJ1-5, with 8 bases that match TRBD1. The trim removed 3 bases at V and 4 bases at J, leaving 5 bases unmatched. The CDR3 runs to 15 residues. CDR1 and CDR2 (germline): SGHTA, FQGNSA. The CDR3 nucleotides are TGTGCCAGCAGCTTTGGGACAGGCCCTAATCAGCCCCAGCATTTT. Protein: CASSFGTGPNQPQHF.

The chain joins TRBV2 to TRBJ1-2, with TRBD1 as a possible D gene (6 bases). The germline V gene has CDR1 SNHLY and CDR2 FYNNEI. Trimming took off 6 bases at V and 3 bases at J, with 8 bases between the two ends. This CDR3 region has 12 residues. The DNA of the CDR3 is TGTGCCAGCAGCAGGGGAGACTATGGCTACACCTTC. Translated, it gives CASSRGDYGYTF.

This chain uses TRBV4-1 with TRBJ2-1, with D possibly TRBD1 on 5 matching bases. Trimming took off 2 bases at V and 7 bases at J, with 12 bases between the two ends. The CDR3 runs to 14 residues. The germline CDR1 and CDR2 sequences are MGHRA and YSYEKL. The CDR3 DNA sequence: TGCGCCAGCAGCCAAACAGGATCGGGTAATGAGCAGTTCTTC. It translates to CASSQTGSGNEQFF.

This chain links TRBV18 with TRBJ2-1, with TRBD2 matching 9 bases. CDR1 is KGHSH, CDR2 LQKENI, per germline. V was clipped by 2 bases and J by 7 bases; unmatched bases: 6. The CDR3 is 15 residues long. CDR3 amino acids: CASSPGLAGINEQFF. As DNA, the CDR3 is TGTGCCAGCTCACCAGGCCTAGCGGGAATAAATGAGCAGTTCTTC. Complete variable domain (other parts from reference TRBV18 and TRBJ2-1): NAGVMQNPRHLVRRRGQEARLRCSPMKGHSHVYWYRQLPEEGLKFMVYLQKENIIDESGMPKERFSAEFPKEGPSILRIQQVVRGDSAAYFCASSPGLAGINEQFFGPGTRLTVL.

In regard to this clone: This same CDR3 is encoded by further DNA sequences in the sample. This chain links TRBV27 with TRBJ1-2, with D possibly TRBD1 on 6 matching bases. Looked up from germline, CDR1 is MNHEY and CDR2 is SMNVEV (reference sequence). V lost 5 bases and J 5 bases, leaving 18 bases between the germline ends. This CDR3 region has 15 residues. The CDR3 protein is CASSLRAGGAYGYTF. The DNA of the CDR3 is TGTGCCAGCAGTCTAAGGGCGGGGGGGGCTTATGGCTACACCTTC.

The rearrangement links TRBV4-1 to TRBJ2-7; D might be TRBD1 (5 bases). V lost 1 base and J lost 6, with 10 bases in between. The length of the CDR3 is 13 residues. Germline V lookup: CDR1 MGHRA, CDR2 YSYEKL. The CDR3 DNA follows: TGCGCCAGCAGCCAAGCAGGGTGGGGCGAGCAGTACTTC. Translating gives CASSQAGWGEQYF.

This clone was seen many times. The CDR3 is CASSQDQGGSNQPQHF. CDR3 coding DNA: TGTGCCAGCAGCCAAGATCAGGGAGGTAGCAATCAGCCCCAGCATTTT. This sequence joins TRBV3-1 (or the pseudogene TRBV3-2) and TRBJ1-5; TRBD1 might be the D (5 bases). Germline V CDR1 and CDR2: LGHDT, YNNKEL (reference sequence). The CDR3 contains 16 residues. Trimming left V 0 bases short and J 0 bases short, with 9 bases between.

This clone was seen just once. V is TRBV10-3 and J is TRBJ1-1, with 8 bases identical to TRBD1. The CDR3 covers 14 residues. V shed 2 bases and J 2 bases; nucleotides not matched to a gene: 1. The germline V gene encodes CDR1 ENHRY and CDR2 SYGVKD. CDR3 protein: CAISEDRGNTEAFF. DNA of the CDR3: TGTGCCATCAGTGAGGACAGGGGCAACACTGAAGCTTTCTTT.

This clone appeared once. The chain joins TRBV10-2 to TRBJ1-1, with 12 bases that match TRBD1. CDR1 is WSHSY, CDR2 SAAADI, per germline. Trimming at V came to 6 bases and at J to 4 bases, leaving 3 bases not matched to a gene. The length of the CDR3 is 14 residues. CDR3 amino acids: CASSWGQGATEAFF. CDR3 nucleotides: TGCGCCAGCAGCTGGGGACAGGGGGCCACTGAAGCTTTCTTT.